This entry lists 2 T cell receptor beta chains sequenced from one sample in a study of post-analysis software for immune sequencing data. Points from the study as a whole: Compared with controls, patients had more of about five TRBV segments, including TRBV5-6, TRBV5-1 and TRBV20-1.

Libraries were made from TCR beta cDNA, and they carried unique molecular identifiers. TCRdb itself ran the PCR reads through MiXCR, one entry per CDR3 protein. The table includes around 500,000 distinct CDR3 sequences, 34% detected once. The antigens for these receptors are not known. What was sequenced was blood. The receptors here all came from a girl aged 2-17 years with multiple sclerosis.

This clonotype came up a few times. The V call is TRBV7-3, the J call TRBJ2-1, with D unclear. CDR3 length equals 16 residues. The V and J ends lost 1 base and 0 bases respectively, with 10 bases between them. Germline-derived CDR1 and CDR2 are SGHTA and FQGTGA. The CDR3 reads CASSLSGSSSYNEQFF. CDR3 sequence (DNA): TGTGCCAGCAGCTTAAGTGGGTCAAGCTCCTACAATGAGCAGTTCTTC.

The rearrangement links TRBV2 to TRBJ2-1, with D maybe TRBD1 (5 bases). Trimming pared 3 bases from V and 2 bases from J, leaving 8 bases between. The CDR3 has 14 amino acids. From germline, CDR1 is SNHLY and CDR2 FYNNEI. The CDR3 loop reads CASSDGAPYNEQFF. The CDR3 nucleotides read TGTGCCAGCAGTGATGGGGCACCCTACAATGAGCAGTTCTTC. Combining the CDR3 with reference TRBV2 and TRBJ2-1 gives the whole variable domain EPEVTQTPSHQVTQMGQEVILRCVPISNHLYFYWYRQILGQKVEFLVSFYNNEISEKSEIFDDQFSVERPDGSNFTLKIRSTKLEDSAMYFCASSDGAPYNEQFFGPGTRLTVL.